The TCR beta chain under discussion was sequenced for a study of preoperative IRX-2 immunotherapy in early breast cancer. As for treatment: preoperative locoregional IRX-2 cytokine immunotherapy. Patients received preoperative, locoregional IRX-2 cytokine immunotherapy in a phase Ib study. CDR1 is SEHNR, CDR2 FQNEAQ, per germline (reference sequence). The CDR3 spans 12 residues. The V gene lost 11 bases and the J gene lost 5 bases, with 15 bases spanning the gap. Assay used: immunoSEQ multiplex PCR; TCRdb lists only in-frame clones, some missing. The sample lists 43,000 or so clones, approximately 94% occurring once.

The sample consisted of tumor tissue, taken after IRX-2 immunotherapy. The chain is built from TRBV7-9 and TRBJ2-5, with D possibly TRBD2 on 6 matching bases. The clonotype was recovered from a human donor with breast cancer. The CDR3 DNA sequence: TGTGCCTGCTCGGAGGGAGTGGAGACCCAGTACTTC. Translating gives CACSEGVETQYF.